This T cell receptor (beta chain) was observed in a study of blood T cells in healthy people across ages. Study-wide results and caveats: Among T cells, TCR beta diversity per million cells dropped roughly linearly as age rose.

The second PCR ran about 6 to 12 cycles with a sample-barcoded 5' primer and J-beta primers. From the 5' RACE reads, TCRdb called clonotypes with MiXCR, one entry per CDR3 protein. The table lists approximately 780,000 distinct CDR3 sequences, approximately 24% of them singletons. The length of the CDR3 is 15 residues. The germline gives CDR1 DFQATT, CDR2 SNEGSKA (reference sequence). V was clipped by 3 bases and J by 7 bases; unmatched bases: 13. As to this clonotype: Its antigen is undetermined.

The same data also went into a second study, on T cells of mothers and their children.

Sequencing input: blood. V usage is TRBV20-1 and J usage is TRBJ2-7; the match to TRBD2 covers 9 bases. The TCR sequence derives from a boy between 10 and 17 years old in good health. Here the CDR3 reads CSARKGLAGIGEQYF. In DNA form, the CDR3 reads TGCAGTGCTAGGAAGGGACTAGCTGGAATTGGAGAGCAGTACTTC.